This T cell receptor beta chain was sequenced in a study of Ad26.COV2.S vaccination and SARS-CoV-2 variants. The study, taken as a whole, reports: Those who received the vaccine showed greater spike-specific TCR breadth than those given placebo. Non-spike TCR breadth showed similarity between vaccine and placebo recipients. The TCR-based breadth and depth measures might underestimate overall T cell responses. Reported findings describe substantial breadth in spike-specific CD8+ and CD4+ T cell responses following vaccination.

Some clones are missing from TCRdb's copy, which holds only in-frame ones; the method was immunoSEQ multiplex PCR. The data hold fewer than 55,000 clones, with approximately 80% observed a single time. The CDR3 spans 13 residues. Germline V gene sequence: CDR1 LNHDA, CDR2 SQIVND (reference sequence). Trimming shortened V by 8 bases and J by 0 bases, and 8 bases separated the two germline ends. As to this clone: What it recognizes is unknown.

This chain uses TRBV19 with TRBJ1-5; D gene unclear. The sample here was peripheral blood, taken after recovery from COVID-19. This TCR derives from a human donor who had recovered from COVID-19. The CDR3 region is CASETHSNQPQHF. The CDR3 coding sequence is TGTGCCAGTGAGACCCATAGCAATCAGCCCCAGCATTTT.